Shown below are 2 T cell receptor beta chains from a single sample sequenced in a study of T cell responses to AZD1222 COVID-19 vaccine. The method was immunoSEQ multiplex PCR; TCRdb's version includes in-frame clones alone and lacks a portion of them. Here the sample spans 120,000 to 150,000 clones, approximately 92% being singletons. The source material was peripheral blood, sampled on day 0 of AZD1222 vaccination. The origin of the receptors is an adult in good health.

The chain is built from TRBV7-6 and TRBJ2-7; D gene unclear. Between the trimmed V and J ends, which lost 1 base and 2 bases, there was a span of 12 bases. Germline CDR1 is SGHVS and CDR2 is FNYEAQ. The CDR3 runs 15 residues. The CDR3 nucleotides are TGTGCCAGCAGCTTAGACGTAGGAGTTCCCTACGAGCAGTACTTC. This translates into CASSLDVGVPYEQYF.

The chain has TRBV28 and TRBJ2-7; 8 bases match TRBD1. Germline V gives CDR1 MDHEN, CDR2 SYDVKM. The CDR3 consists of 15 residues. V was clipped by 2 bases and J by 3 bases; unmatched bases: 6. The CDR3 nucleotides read TGTGCCAGCAGTTTAGCAGGGGGCATTTACTACGAGCAGTACTTC. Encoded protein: CASSLAGGIYYEQYF. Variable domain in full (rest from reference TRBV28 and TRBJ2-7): DVKVTQSSRYLVKRTGEKVFLECVQDMDHENMFWYRQDPGLGLRLIYFSYDVKMKEKGDIPEGYSVSREKKERFSLILESASTNQTSMYLCASSLAGGIYYEQYFGPGTRLTVT.